Each of the 6 T cell receptor beta chains below was sequenced from the same sample in a study of blood T cell repertoires in COVID-19 (dated by TCRdb to the early 2020s). The library was produced with the immunoSEQ multiplex PCR assay. The table comes from immuneACCESS by way of TCRdb, which keeps in-frame sequences with V and J called. Part of the clones is missing from these tables; in studies checked, under half for an unresolved V gene and the rest for unknown reasons. This sample gives about 190,000 clones in total; 70% to 80% of them show up just once. The ten largest account for roughly 12% of the sample. Sequencing was performed on peripheral blood. These receptors all stem from a woman in her forties or fifties with acute or convalescent COVID-19.

The chain uses TRBV28 and TRBJ2-2; the D gene is possibly TRBD1 (6 bases). Deletions cut 6 bases from V and 0 bases from J, with 14 bases between. Germline V lookup: CDR1 MDHEN, CDR2 SYDVKM. The CDR3 contains 16 residues. The chain's CDR3 is CASSDSGTSNTGELFF. CDR3 bases: TGTGCCAGCAGCGATTCCGGGACATCGAACACCGGGGAGCTGTTTTTT.

The chain has TRBV28 and TRBJ1-5; weak D call: TRBD1 (5 bases). This CDR3 contains 16 residues. Germline V lookup: CDR1 MDHEN, CDR2 SYDVKM. Trimming cost V 7 bases and J 3 bases, with 19 bases left between them. This CDR3 is CASTTPNRRINQPQHF. The CDR3, as DNA: TGTGCCAGCACCACCCCCAACAGGCGTATCAATCAGCCCCAGCATTTT.

The gene calls are TRBV19 and TRBJ1-1; TRBD1 matches 11 bases. The length of the CDR3 is 15 residues. The germline gives CDR1 LNHDA, CDR2 SQIVND (reference sequence). Germline trimming cut 5 bases from V and 2 bases from J; bases unmatched to any gene: 4. CDR3 coding DNA: TGTGCCAGTAGTGGGACAGGGGGGCGAAACACTGAAGCTTTCTTT. Protein: CASSGTGGRNTEAFF.

The chain combines TRBV7-2 with TRBJ2-7; D possibly corresponds to TRBD1 (6 bases). CDR1 SGHTA and CDR2 FQGNSA come from the germline V gene. Between the trimmed V and J ends, which lost 2 bases and 5 bases, there was a span of 10 bases. This CDR3 has 13 residues. This CDR3 is CASSLRGNNEQYF. The CDR3 DNA follows: TGTGCCAGCAGCTTAAGGGGGAATAACGAGCAGTACTTC.

The J gene is TRBJ2-2, the V gene TRBV5-1; 13 nucleotides align to TRBD2. There are 16 residues in the CDR3. Germline values: CDR1 SGHRS, CDR2 YFSETQ. J was trimmed by 4 bases and V by 2 bases; bases with no gene match: 2. CDR3 coding DNA: TGCGCCAGCAGCTTATGGACTAGCGGGAGCACCGGGGAGCTGTTTTTT. Residues: CASSLWTSGSTGELFF.

Remarks on this clone: The junction shows a germline mismatch at one end, possibly a read error. V usage is TRBV7-7 and J usage is TRBJ2-7, with 8 bases lining up with TRBD1. The CDR3 is 15 residues long. The germline V gene encodes CDR1 SSHAT and CDR2 FNYEAQ (reference sequence). DNA for the CDR3: TGTGCTAGCAGCTTAGGACCGGGACAGGCGTACGAGCAGTACTTC. Translation gives CASSLGPGQAYEQYF.